This T cell receptor beta chain stems from a study of T cell responses to AZD1222 COVID-19 vaccine. On this clone itself: Its specificity is not known.

Whole-study results and caveats: CD4 TCRs associated with vaccination spanned spike, dominating at 160-218 and 743-854. Donor demographics were predominantly white British with a female majority; clonal diversity may be underestimated. Reportedly, nearly half of unique spike TCRs recognized epitopes outside B.1.351/B.1.1.7 mutations.

TCRdb's copy holds only in-frame clones and misses some; the assay was immunoSEQ multiplex PCR. The table shows approximately 190,000 clones, with approximately 92% occurring only once. This CDR3 is 13 amino acids long. From germline, CDR1 is SGHKS and CDR2 YYEKEE (reference sequence). V was pared by 4 bases and J by 5 bases, with 12 bases between. The V and J genes are TRBV5-5 and TRBJ1-1; the D gene is possibly TRBD1 (5 bases). The sequence was obtained from an adult in good health. The source material was peripheral blood, sampled on day 0 of AZD1222 vaccination. CDR3 protein: CASSNLRGTEAFF. CDR3 sequence (DNA): TGTGCCAGCAGCAACCTCCGGGGGACTGAAGCTTTCTTT.